This passage covers 26 T cell receptor beta chains from one sample sequenced in a study of shared clonotypes between healthy human individuals. Here immunoSEQ multiplex PCR was the method, and the copy in TCRdb shows in-frame clones only, minus some. The profile shows over a million clones, 96% of them singletons. Sample: naive CD4+ T cells sorted from blood. Described subset: CD45RA+ positively selected. The receptors derive from a man younger than 40 in good health.

J is TRBJ2-1 and V is TRBV9; 9 bases match TRBD2. Unmatched junction bases numbered 12, after V lost 2 bases and J lost 6 bases. CDR1 and CDR2 (germline): SGDLS, YYNGEE. CDR3 length: 17 residues. CDR3: CASSVDPAGGVSNEQFF. In nucleotides, the CDR3 is TGTGCCAGCAGCGTGGACCCAGCGGGAGGTGTCTCCAATGAGCAGTTCTTC.

The rearrangement uses TRBV18 and TRBJ2-7; D is unclear. Germline V gene lookup returns CDR1 KGHSH and CDR2 LQKENI. The CDR3 is 14 residues long. Trimming removed 5 bases at V and 3 bases at J, with 14 bases between. The CDR3 protein is CASSAQFLFYEQYF. CDR3 coding DNA: TGTGCCAGCTCAGCACAGTTCCTGTTCTACGAGCAGTACTTC. The entire variable domain, with the rest obtained from reference TRBV18 and TRBJ2-7, is as follows: NAGVMQNPRHLVRRRGQEARLRCSPMKGHSHVYWYRQLPEEGLKFMVYLQKENIIDESGMPKERFSAEFPKEGPSILRIQQVVRGDSAAYFCASSAQFLFYEQYFGPGTRLTVT.

The genes are TRBV27 and TRBJ2-7; either TRBD1 or TRBD2 may fit D (7 bases each). Germline CDR1 is MNHEY and CDR2 is SMNVEV (reference sequence). The CDR3 spans 15 residues. Trimming took 4 bases from V and 3 from J, leaving 16 bases between them. CDR3 DNA: TGTGCCAGCAGTTCGAGACAGGGAGGGAACTACGAGCAGTACTTC. This codes for CASSSRQGGNYEQYF.

This chain joins TRBV11-2 and TRBJ2-7; no firm D call. Germline lookup yields CDR1 SGHAT and CDR2 FQNNGV. The CDR3 covers 16 residues. V was trimmed by 1 base and J by 2 bases, leaving 15 bases between them. This chain's CDR3 is CASSLAGSWVAYEQYF. The DNA of the CDR3 is TGTGCCAGCAGCTTAGCAGGTAGCTGGGTTGCCTACGAGCAGTACTTC.

The genes are TRBV5-4 and TRBJ2-1; D gene ambiguous. Germline lookup yields CDR1 SGHNT and CDR2 YYREEE (reference sequence). There are 14 residues in the CDR3. Trimming removed 3 bases at V and 8 bases at J, with 15 bases between. The CDR3 here is CASSYQYGPHEQFF. DNA of the CDR3: TGTGCCAGCAGCTACCAGTATGGACCCCATGAGCAGTTCTTC.

The V and J genes are TRBV28 and TRBJ1-4; D gene uncertain. The germline CDR1 and CDR2 sequences are MDHEN and SYDVKM. The length of the CDR3 is 16 residues. Trimming pared 3 bases from V and 6 bases from J, leaving 17 bases between. The CDR3 reads CASSLLGSYGDEKLFF. The CDR3 nucleotides read TGTGCCAGCAGTTTGTTGGGCAGTTACGGTGATGAAAAACTGTTTTTT.

The rearrangement joins TRBV7-9 to TRBJ2-1; TRBD2 agrees at 16 bases. The germline V gene encodes CDR1 SEHNR and CDR2 FQNEAQ (reference sequence). This CDR3 region has 18 residues. V trimming: 4 bases; J trimming: 5 bases; junction bases outside the gene matches: 8. The CDR3 DNA follows: TGTGCCAGCAGCTGGAGTGGCGGGACTAGCGGGGGGGACAATGAGCAGTTCTTC. Translating gives CASSWSGGTSGGDNEQFF.

The chain recombines TRBV19 with TRBJ2-1; 9 bases agree with TRBD2. There are 14 residues in the CDR3. V was clipped by 5 bases and J by 6 bases; unmatched bases: 5. Germline assignment: CDR1 LNHDA and CDR2 SQIVND (reference sequence). The CDR3 DNA is TGTGCCAGTAGTTCACAGACTAGCGGCAATGAGCAGTTCTTC. Its translation is CASSSQTSGNEQFF.

The chain combines TRBV28 with TRBJ1-1; tentatively, D is TRBD1 (5 bases). Germline V CDR1 and CDR2: MDHEN, SYDVKM. The CDR3 is 15 residues long. V lost 5 bases and J lost 4, with 17 bases in between. The CDR3 reads CASSPLRGSTTEAFF. The CDR3 DNA reads TGTGCCAGCAGTCCCCTAAGGGGATCGACCACTGAAGCTTTCTTT.

The chain is built from TRBV28 and TRBJ2-1, with TRBD2 matching 10 bases. CDR1 and CDR2 from the germline V gene are MDHEN and SYDVKM. After removal of 6 bases from V and 6 bases from J, the junction contained 8 bases not matched to a gene. The length of the CDR3 is 15 residues. DNA of the CDR3: TGTGCCAGCAGGACCGTACTAGCGGGGAGCAATGAGCAGTTCTTC. As protein: CASRTVLAGSNEQFF.

This chain links TRBV2 with TRBJ2-1; 8 positions match TRBD1. CDR1 and CDR2 from the germline V gene are SNHLY and FYNNEI. This CDR3 region has 15 residues. The V and J ends lost 4 bases and 4 bases, in that order; junction bases with no gene match: 6. CDR3 nucleotide sequence: TGTGCCAGCAGTGGACCGGGACAGGTATACAATGAGCAGTTCTTC. This sequence encodes CASSGPGQVYNEQFF. Full variable domain (outside the CDR3, taken from reference TRBV2 and TRBJ2-1): EPEVTQTPSHQVTQMGQEVILRCVPISNHLYFYWYRQILGQKVEFLVSFYNNEISEKSEIFDDQFSVERPDGSNFTLKIRSTKLEDSAMYFCASSGPGQVYNEQFFGPGTRLTVL.

The rearrangement joins TRBV6-5 to TRBJ2-7; 10 nucleotides align to TRBD1. The germline V gene encodes CDR1 MNHEY and CDR2 SVGAGI. The junction had 9 bases not matched to a gene; V was cut back by 10 bases and J by 3 bases. The CDR3 is 14 amino acids. The CDR3 here is CAIRRGTGVYEQYF. CDR3 coding DNA: TGTGCCATCCGCCGCGGGACAGGGGTCTACGAGCAGTACTTC.

The chain has TRBV29-1 and TRBJ2-2; no definite D call. Germline lookup yields CDR1 SQVTM and CDR2 ANQGSEA. V lost 6 bases and J 5 bases, leaving 7 bases between the germline ends. This CDR3 contains 11 residues. As DNA, the CDR3 is TGCAGCGTGACTCGGACCGGGGAGCTGTTTTTT. It yields the protein CSVTRTGELFF.

The chain is built from TRBV9 and TRBJ2-4; D gene unclear. The V end was cut by 0 bases, the J end by 0 bases, with 10 bases between. CDR1 is SGDLS, CDR2 YYNGEE, per germline. The CDR3 is made up of 16 amino acids. The CDR3 bases are TGTGCCAGCAGCGTAGGGGCGCCGGGAGCCAAAAACATTCAGTACTTC. As protein: CASSVGAPGAKNIQYF.

This clone was picked up one time. The chain joins TRBV2 to TRBJ2-7, with 9 bases matching TRBD1. V shed 11 bases, J shed 5 bases, and the junction held 10 bases outside the gene matches. The CDR3 extends over 13 amino acids. Germline V gives CDR1 SNHLY, CDR2 FYNNEI. The CDR3 loop reads CAGGGQGNNEQYF. CDR3 DNA sequence: TGTGCCGGGGGGGGACAGGGTAACAACGAGCAGTACTTC.

This rearrangement joins TRBV5-1 to TRBJ2-5; D might be TRBD2 (6 bases). Germline V gives CDR1 SGHRS, CDR2 YFSETQ. The CDR3 spans 13 residues. The germline V and J ends were trimmed by 10 bases and 8 bases, with 21 bases remaining between them. CDR3 in amino acids: CASRRTTRETQYF. CDR3 nucleotide sequence: TGCGCCTCCAGAAGGACTACAAGAGAAACCCAGTACTTC.

The rearrangement joins TRBV7-2 to TRBJ2-1, with a possible D match to TRBD2 (5 bases). V lost 8 bases, J lost 0 bases, and 11 bases lay in between. This CDR3 region has 14 residues. Germline V gene lookup returns CDR1 SGHTA and CDR2 FQGNSA. CDR3 in amino acids: CASSQRSSYNEQFF. The CDR3 DNA follows: TGTGCCAGCTCTCAGCGGAGCTCCTACAATGAGCAGTTCTTC.

The table lists this clone with a count of one. V usage is TRBV5-8 and J usage is TRBJ2-7; 7 bases fit TRBD1. The CDR3 is made up of 13 amino acids. Per the germline V gene, CDR1 is SGHTS and CDR2 is YDEGEE. Trimming took 5 bases from V and 4 from J; bases not matched to a gene: 6. This CDR3 reads CASRRQGLYEQYF. The CDR3 region has the DNA TGTGCCAGCAGACGACAGGGCCTTTACGAGCAGTACTTC. Supplemented by reference TRBV5-8 and TRBJ2-7, the full variable domain reads EAGVTQSPTHLIKTRGQQATLRCSPISGHTSVYWYQQALGLGLQFLLWYDEGEERNRGNFPPRFSGRQFPNYSSELNVNALELEDSALYLCASRRQGLYEQYFGPGTRLTVT.

CDR3 loop: CASSFKGPGGTVDTQYF. In nucleotides, the CDR3 is TGTGCCAGCAGTTTTAAGGGACCAGGGGGGACAGTGGATACGCAGTATTTT. The chain links TRBV27 to TRBJ2-3; perhaps TRBD1 as D (7 bases). The V gene lost 3 bases and the J gene lost 6 bases, with 22 bases spanning the gap. Germline V gives CDR1 MNHEY, CDR2 SMNVEV (reference sequence). There are 17 residues in the CDR3.

The V and J genes are TRBV28 and TRBJ2-7, with 12 positions matching TRBD2. Germline lookup yields CDR1 MDHEN and CDR2 SYDVKM. After removal of 4 bases from V and 5 bases from J, the junction contained 9 bases not matched to a gene. The CDR3 covers 16 residues. The DNA for the CDR3 is TGTGCCAGCAGTTACCACCCGACTAGCGGGGGCCACGAGCAGTACTTC. It codes for CASSYHPTSGGHEQYF.

The rearrangement uses TRBV2 and TRBJ2-3; 9 bases agree with TRBD2. Per germline, CDR1 SNHLY and CDR2 FYNNEI. The junction had 11 bases not matched to a gene; V was cut back by 8 bases and J by 5 bases. The CDR3 is 15 amino acids. CDR3 sequence: CASAQLLAGIDTQYF. The CDR3 region has the DNA TGTGCCAGCGCCCAACTCCTAGCGGGGATAGATACGCAGTATTTT.

The rearrangement uses TRBV5-8 and TRBJ2-7; 8 bases are shared with TRBD1. V lost 4 bases, J lost 4 bases, and 13 bases stayed unmatched. Germline-derived CDR1 and CDR2 are SGHTS and YDEGEE. This CDR3 region has 16 residues. The CDR3 DNA sequence: TGTGCCAGCAGCCCATCCGGGACAGGAAGATTTTACGAGCAGTACTTC. Amino acid sequence: CASSPSGTGRFYEQYF.

This sequence joins TRBV7-3 and TRBJ2-3; 9 nucleotides agree with TRBD2. Germline values: CDR1 SGHTA, CDR2 FQGTGA. The junction had 9 bases not matched to a gene; V was cut back by 2 bases and J by 3 bases. The CDR3 runs to 17 residues. CDR3 sequence: CASSLSGGREVTDTQYF. The DNA of the CDR3 is TGTGCCAGCAGCTTATCCGGCGGGAGGGAGGTAACAGATACGCAGTATTTT.

The chain joins TRBV27 to TRBJ2-1, with 7 nucleotides matching TRBD2. V lost 9 bases and J lost 5; bases outside the gene matches: 7. The CDR3 has 13 amino acids. The V gene's germline CDR1 is MNHEY and CDR2 SMNVEV (reference sequence). The CDR3, as DNA: TGTGCCAGTCTTAGCGGGTCCCACAATGAGCAGTTCTTC. It encodes CASLSGSHNEQFF.

J is TRBJ2-3 and V is TRBV29-1; 9 positions match TRBD1. Trimming removed 6 bases from V and 2 bases from J; junction bases left unmatched: 24. CDR1 is SQVTM and CDR2 is ANQGSEA in the germline V gene. This CDR3 is 20 amino acids long. The CDR3 is CSVNQLRDRVLQTDTDTQYF. CDR3 DNA: TGCAGCGTCAACCAACTACGGGACAGGGTCCTTCAAACCGACACAGATACGCAGTATTTT.

The chain links TRBV7-2 to TRBJ2-5; D gene unclear. This CDR3 is 13 amino acids long. The V and J ends lost 3 bases and 3 bases respectively, with 8 bases between them. CDR1 is SGHTA, CDR2 FQGNSA, per germline. The chain's CDR3 is CASSFGQKETQYF. The CDR3 DNA follows: TGTGCCAGCAGCTTCGGGCAAAAAGAGACCCAGTACTTC.